Shown below are 6 T cell receptor beta chains from a single sample sequenced in a study of blood T cell repertoires in COVID-19. TCRdb keeps only in-frame clones here, not all; method: immunoSEQ multiplex PCR. The sample has 100,000 to 150,000 clones, approximately 81% seen once. Sequencing was performed on peripheral blood. The receptors stem from a man in his 60s with acute or convalescent COVID-19.

This clone occurred a few times. This chain uses TRBV3-1 (or the pseudogene TRBV3-2) with TRBJ2-3, with 11 bases lining up with TRBD2. This CDR3 has 13 residues. Losses at the gene ends were 6 bases for V and 4 bases for J; bases not matched to a gene: 0. From germline, CDR1 is LGHDT and CDR2 YNNKEL (reference sequence). CDR3 in DNA: TGTGCCAGCAGTAGCGGGGGGGCAGATACGCAGTATTTT. This translates into CASSSGGADTQYF.

The chain links TRBV5-5 to TRBJ2-3; the match to TRBD2 covers 13 bases. Unmatched junction bases numbered 5, after V lost 4 bases and J lost 0 bases. The CDR3 has 17 amino acids. The V gene's germline CDR1 is SGHKS and CDR2 YYEKEE (reference sequence). CDR3 sequence: CASSTRLAGGSTDTQYF. The DNA of the CDR3 is TGTGCCAGCAGCACCAGACTAGCGGGGGGTAGCACAGATACGCAGTATTTT.

The chain is built from TRBV5-4 and TRBJ2-1, with unresolved D. Germline V gene sequence: CDR1 SGHNT, CDR2 YYREEE (reference sequence). With 0 bases removed from V and 9 bases from J, the gap between germline ends came to 4 bases. The CDR3 consists of 11 residues. In DNA, the CDR3 is TGTGCCAGCAGCTTGGGGCCTGAGCAGTTCTTC. This encodes CASSLGPEQFF.

V is TRBV29-1 and J is TRBJ2-7, with 8 bases fitting TRBD2. This CDR3 has 13 residues. CDR1 and CDR2 (germline): SQVTM, ANQGSEA. The CDR3 region is CSYRPGTSGEQYF. DNA of the CDR3: TGCAGTTACCGACCCGGGACTAGTGGCGAGCAGTACTTC.

This chain uses TRBV5-1 with TRBJ2-7; the D is unclear. The germline V gene encodes CDR1 SGHRS and CDR2 YFSETQ. V shed 4 bases and J shed 0 bases, with 11 bases lying between them. This CDR3 is 14 amino acids long. The CDR3 sequence: CASSPAPGSYEQYF. In DNA form, the CDR3 reads TGCGCCAGCAGCCCGGCCCCGGGCTCCTACGAGCAGTACTTC.

The V and J genes are TRBV18 and TRBJ1-1, with D possibly matching TRBD1 (5 bases). V shed 3 bases and J shed 3 bases, with 14 bases lying between them. The germline V gene has CDR1 KGHSH and CDR2 LQKENI. The CDR3 contains 15 residues. In nucleotides, the CDR3 is TGTGCCAGCTCACCGGTACGGGGGATCGACACTGAAGCTTTCTTT. Protein: CASSPVRGIDTEAFF.